The sequence of this TCR beta chain was determined in a study of blood T cells in healthy people across ages. Concerning this clonotype itself: Its target is not known.

Overall study results and limits: A strong correlation between TCR beta diversity and naive T cell percentage was seen.

The CDR3 length is 18 residues. The germline CDR1 and CDR2 sequences are DFQATT and SNEGSKA (reference sequence). Trimming at V came to 2 bases and at J to 2 bases, leaving 13 bases not matched to a gene. Primers used in a second PCR of roughly 6 to 12 cycles were a sample-barcoded 5' primer and a J-beta primer mix. Each cDNA molecule carried a tag from a template-switch adaptor that contained 12 random nucleotides. TCRdb re-called the 5' RACE reads with MiXCR, one entry per CDR3 protein. The top ten hold over 7% of the sample, which has some 1.7 million distinct CDR3 sequences, roughly 28% seen once.

The material sequenced was blood. The clonotype was recovered from a woman in her twenties or thirties in good health. The chain employs TRBV20-1 and TRBJ2-2; TRBD1 matches at 8 bases. Here the CDR3 DNA reads TGCAGTGCTAGACCTCCGGGACAGGACCTCCCTAACACCGGGGAGCTGTTTTTT. It encodes CSARPPGQDLPNTGELFF.